The 21 T cell receptor beta chains presented below share a single source sample, sequenced in a study of T-cell reconstitution after alpha-beta-depleted transplantation in children. Unique molecular identifiers were used to barcode this TCRbeta library. MiXCR, run by TCRdb on the PCR reads, gives a single entry per CDR3 protein. The sample holds 190,000 or so distinct CDR3 sequences, over 5.5% seen once. The specimen comprised PBMCs from the stem cell graft donor, sampled from the stem cell graft. The receptors here all came from a human donor who donated a stem cell graft to a child with Wiskott-Aldrich syndrome.

This clonotype appeared many times. This rearrangement joins TRBV29-1 to TRBJ1-2, with D uncertain. Trimming removed 2 bases at V and 4 bases at J, with 5 bases between. The CDR3 is 11 amino acids. Germline assignment: CDR1 SQVTM and CDR2 ANQGSEA. The CDR3 DNA reads TGCAGCGTTGAAATAGCCTATGGCTACACCTTC. It specifies CSVEIAYGYTF.

There are many counts of this clonotype. The V gene is TRBV29-1, the J gene TRBJ1-2, with D tentatively TRBD1 (5 bases). Germline V gives CDR1 SQVTM, CDR2 ANQGSEA. The CDR3 is 13 amino acids. Trimming cost V 7 bases and J 3 bases, with 15 bases left between them. The CDR3 DNA reads TGCAGCGCCGAAGGACACGAGCACTATGGCTACACCTTC. This sequence encodes CSAEGHEHYGYTF.

This clonotype was observed many times. J is TRBJ2-3 and V is TRBV7-2, with D perhaps TRBD1 or TRBD2 (5 bases each). The germline V gene has CDR1 SGHTA and CDR2 FQGNSA. V gave up 2 bases and J gave up 3 bases, with 12 bases separating them. The length of the CDR3 is 15 residues. CDR3 nucleotides: TGTGCCAGCAGCTTACTGGGATGGGGGACAGATACGCAGTATTTT. As protein: CASSLLGWGTDTQYF.

This clonotype showed up just a few times. DNA of the CDR3: TGTGCCAGCAGCTTGGGACGGGCCGAGGGGGAGCAGTACTTC. It encodes CASSLGRAEGEQYF. The genes are TRBV7-2 and TRBJ2-7, with D perhaps assigned TRBD1 or TRBD2 (5 bases each). The CDR3 extends over 14 amino acids. Trimming stripped 3 bases from V and 7 bases from J, with 16 bases between. Germline CDR1 reads SGHTA; CDR2 reads FQGNSA.

At least ten counts were recorded for this clonotype. The chain recombines TRBV6-5 with TRBJ1-2; D unclear. Germline loops: CDR1 MNHEY, CDR2 SVGAGI. The CDR3 has 14 residues. V lost 2 bases and J lost 4, with 11 bases in between. In nucleotides, the CDR3 is TGTGCCAGCAGTTACCCCGGCAGAGCCTATGGCTACACCTTC. It translates to CASSYPGRAYGYTF.

This clonotype has a count of ten or more. V and J are TRBV10-3 and TRBJ2-7, with D hard to call. Between the trimmed V and J ends, which lost 4 bases and 1 base, there was a span of 11 bases. In germline, CDR1 is ENHRY, CDR2 SYGVKD. CDR3 size: 14 residues. The CDR3 protein is CAISAIDQSYEQYF. The CDR3 DNA reads as TGTGCCATCAGTGCGATTGACCAGTCCTACGAGCAGTACTTC.

The table lists this clonotype with many counts. The V call is TRBV3-1, the J call TRBJ1-1; D is possibly TRBD1 (5 bases). Germline V gene data show CDR1 as LGHDT and CDR2 as YNNKEL (reference sequence). The CDR3 runs 12 residues. The germline V and J ends were trimmed by 6 bases and 2 bases, with 7 bases remaining between them. This chain's CDR3 is CASRDINTEAFF. For the CDR3, the DNA is TGTGCCAGCAGGGACATAAACACTGAAGCTTTCTTT.

In its sample, this clonotype was seen many times. The chain uses TRBV11-1 and TRBJ1-6, with TRBD1 matching 9 bases. Germline CDR1 is SGHAT and CDR2 is FQDESV (reference sequence). The CDR3 spans 20 residues. Trimming at V came to 4 bases and at J to 5 bases, leaving 18 bases not matched to a gene. The CDR3 spells CASSSSRPGQGGRDNSPLHF. The CDR3 DNA reads as TGTGCCAGCAGCTCTAGTAGGCCGGGACAGGGTGGCAGAGATAATTCACCCCTCCACTTT. The whole variable domain, filled in from reference TRBV11-1 and TRBJ1-6, reads EAEVAQSPRYKITEKSQAVAFWCDPISGHATLYWYRQILGQGPELLVQFQDESVVDDSQLPKDRFSAERLKGVDSTLKIQPAELGDSAMYLCASSSSRPGQGGRDNSPLHFGNGTRLTVT.

At least ten counts were recorded for this clonotype. The chain joins TRBV11-2 to TRBJ2-1, with 12 bases identical to TRBD2. V lost 6 bases, J lost 7 bases, and 16 bases stayed unmatched. There are 18 residues in the CDR3. Germline V gene lookup returns CDR1 SGHAT and CDR2 FQNNGV. This CDR3 is CASSRTSGNFRAVNEQFF. Here the CDR3 DNA reads TGTGCCAGCAGTCGGACTAGCGGGAATTTTCGAGCGGTAAATGAGCAGTTCTTC.

The gene calls are TRBV12-3 or TRBV12-4 and TRBJ1-4, with unresolved D. V lost 0 bases, J lost 4 bases, and 18 bases lay in between. The CDR3 covers 18 residues. CDR3 sequence reads: CASSLATSTRHNNEKLFF. The CDR3 DNA is TGTGCCAGCAGTTTAGCAACTTCTACGAGACACAATAATGAAAAACTGTTTTTT.

The rearrangement joins TRBV12-3 or TRBV12-4 to TRBJ1-1, with D uncertain. The CDR3 contains 12 residues. Trimming left V 6 bases short and J 10 bases short, with 15 bases between. The CDR3 DNA reads TGTGCCAGCAGGGCGAACAGTATTAGAGCTTTCTTT. This codes for CASRANSIRAFF.

This clonotype appeared a few times. V is TRBV7-2 and J is TRBJ2-1; D gene ambiguous. Germline loops: CDR1 SGHTA, CDR2 FQGNSA. This CDR3 has 13 residues. V lost 6 bases and J lost 6, with 12 bases in between. CDR3 sequence: CASRPGRSNEQFF. In DNA form, the CDR3 reads TGTGCCAGCAGACCCGGTCGTAGCAATGAGCAGTTCTTC.

In this sample, this clonotype turned up many times. The rearrangement links TRBV7-9 to TRBJ2-2; D unclear. Germline V gives CDR1 SEHNR, CDR2 FQNEAQ (reference sequence). The CDR3 length is 15 residues. V lost 0 bases to trimming and J lost 1 base, with 6 bases between them. CDR3 in amino acids: CASSLAGMNTGELFF. The CDR3 bases are TGTGCCAGCAGCTTAGCGGGGATGAACACCGGGGAGCTGTTTTTT.

This clonotype occurred many times. An end of the junction does not agree with germline; a read error may underlie this. The rearrangement joins TRBV4-3 to TRBJ2-3, with D perhaps TRBD1 (5 bases). The CDR3 covers 17 residues. The germline V gene has CDR1 LGHNA and CDR2 YSLEER. The CDR3 loop is CASSEDKGAFGTDTQYF. The CDR3 coding sequence is TGCGCCAGCAGCGAAGATAAAGGGGCTTTTGGCACAGATACGCAGTATTTT.

Ten or more counts support this clonotype. The CDR3 coding sequence is TGTGCCAGCAGCGTCCGTAGCGGGAGGGAGACCGGGGAGCTGTTTTTT. Its translation is CASSVRSGRETGELFF. The chain links TRBV9 to TRBJ2-2; 11 bases map to TRBD2. V lost 2 bases, J lost 5 bases, and 5 bases stayed unmatched. Germline CDR1 and CDR2: SGDLS and YYNGEE. This CDR3 contains 16 residues.

This clonotype occurred a few times. V usage is TRBV12-3 or TRBV12-4 and J usage is TRBJ2-7; 9 bases agree with TRBD1. Trimming cost V 3 bases and J 2 bases; bases outside gene matches: 8. The CDR3 runs 16 residues. Here the CDR3 DNA reads TGTGCCAGCAGTTTCACACCCCGACAGGGGGCCTACGAGCAGTACTTC. It specifies CASSFTPRQGAYEQYF.

This clonotype was seen ten or more times. This rearrangement joins TRBV7-9 to TRBJ2-1; no clear D. V lost 7 bases to trimming and J lost 5 bases, with 15 bases between them. CDR3 length: 14 amino acids. Germline values: CDR1 SEHNR, CDR2 FQNEAQ (reference sequence). The CDR3, as DNA: TGTGCCAGCACCCTACGGCAGTCCCACAATGAGCAGTTCTTC. It codes for CASTLRQSHNEQFF. Variable domain in full (rest from reference TRBV7-9 and TRBJ2-1): DTGVSQNPRHKITKRGQNVTFRCDPISEHNRLYWYRQTLGQGPEFLTYFQNEAQLEKSRLLSDRFSAERPKGSFSTLEIQRTEQGDSAMYLCASTLRQSHNEQFFGPGTRLTVL.

This clonotype was observed at least ten times. V and J are TRBV27 and TRBJ2-3; TRBD1 matches at 9 bases. Germline V CDR1 and CDR2: MNHEY, SMNVEV (reference sequence). V trimming: 5 bases; J trimming: 4 bases; junction bases outside the gene matches: 19. The CDR3 is 19 residues long. CDR3 DNA sequence: TGTGCCAGCAGTGCAACAGCCGGGACAGGGCCCCAGAGACCAGATACGCAGTATTTT. Its protein product is CASSATAGTGPQRPDTQYF.

This clonotype was recorded a few times. V is TRBV6-6 and J is TRBJ2-7; D gene unclear. This CDR3 is built from 12 residues. The V gene's germline CDR1 is MNHNY and CDR2 SVGAGI (reference sequence). Trimming cost V 0 bases and J 6 bases, with 6 bases left between them. The CDR3 DNA is TGTGCCAGCAGTTACTCTCTCCTCGAGCAGTACTTC. Translation gives CASSYSLLEQYF.

This clonotype was recorded at least ten times. The chain uses TRBV7-2 and TRBJ2-1, with 15 bases matching TRBD2. The CDR3 runs 15 residues. CDR1 is SGHTA, CDR2 FQGNSA, per germline. V lost 4 bases to trimming and J lost 9 bases; unmatched junction nucleotides: 4. The CDR3 reads CASSSRTSGRAEQFF. In DNA form, the CDR3 reads TGTGCCAGCAGCTCACGGACTAGCGGGAGGGCTGAGCAGTTCTTC.

Many counts were recorded for this clonotype. The chain carries TRBV27 and TRBJ1-5, with 8 bases that match TRBD1. The CDR3 sequence is 16 residues long. Trimming at V came to 3 bases and at J to 3 bases, leaving 7 bases not matched to a gene. Germline V gene data show CDR1 as MNHEY and CDR2 as SMNVEV (reference sequence). CDR3 nucleotide sequence: TGTGCCAGCAGTTTGGGCGGACAGGGCTCCAATCAGCCCCAGCATTTT. Residues: CASSLGGQGSNQPQHF.